What follows is one T cell receptor (beta chain) and its context. The data originate from a study of control samples from healthy donors and cancer patients. Data came from immunoSEQ multiplex PCR; TCRdb stores just in-frame clones and leaves some out. The top ten clones hold approximately 1.8% of a sample with approximately 210,000 clones, around 90% of them seen once. This TCR was recovered from a young man in good health. The sequencing sample was made of blood.

CDR3: CASSQELISTDTQYF. The CDR3 bases are TGTGCCAGCAGCCAAGAGTTGATTAGCACAGATACGCAGTATTTT. V is TRBV14 and J is TRBJ2-3; D remains ambiguous. This CDR3 has 15 amino acids. The germline V gene encodes CDR1 SGHDN and CDR2 FVKESK. V lost 0 bases and J lost 0, with 7 bases in between.